The sequence of this TCR beta chain was determined in a study of human T cells and chemical hapten exposure. TCRdb fed the RACE reads into MiXCR, producing one record per CDR3 protein. The repertoire has roughly 80,000 distinct CDR3 sequences, 8.6% of them found once; the top ten carry 1.7%. The germline V gene encodes CDR1 SGHTA and CDR2 FQGNSA. The V segment lost 1 base and the J segment 9 bases; nucleotides outside the gene matches: 5. The CDR3 covers 15 residues. Time point here: healthy volunteer bleed at 6 weeks. Unfractionated whole blood served as the source for total RNA extraction. The clonotype comes from a female donor in good health. Some clones in this sample may be carry-over from other donors' samples. The sequencing sample was made of whole blood. The rearrangement joins TRBV7-2 to TRBJ2-1; TRBD2 agrees at 11 bases. CDR3 residues: CASSLGLAGGTEQFF. In DNA, the CDR3 is TGTGCCAGCAGCTTAGGGCTAGCGGGGGGAACTGAGCAGTTCTTC.